This T cell receptor beta chain was documented in a study of T cells in women clearing cervical HPV infection. For the study at large: Blood came at first lesion visit for cases, post-clearance for controls.

The repertoire was sequenced with immunoSEQ multiplex PCR; TCRdb's copy has only in-frame clones and lacks some. The table gives 15,000 to 20,000 clones; the top ten clones make up around 11% of it. Study-wide results and caveats: Cases and controls were distinguished at AUC approximately 0.81 by richness and V genes. CIN3+ cases had significantly higher TCR richness than controls; evenness did not differ. Controls had more TRBV6-7 (0.16%) than cases (about 0.11%).

The CDR3 loop spans 14 amino acids. V was shortened by 2 bases and J by 1 base, with 11 bases between the two germline ends. From germline, CDR1 is GTSNPN and CDR2 SVGIG (reference sequence). With regard to this clone: The antigen is unknown. Read sequence stops 3 residues before the CDR3 end, and the germline J gene provides the missing end.

This chain uses TRBV30 with TRBJ2-5; D uncertain. The material sequenced was blood buffy coat. The source is a woman aged 18-70 years with a cervical HPV16 infection that either progressed to CIN3+ or cleared (not recorded which). The CDR3 bases that were read are TGTGCCTGGAGTTTGGTTCCAGTCCAAGAGACC. Residues: CAWSLVPVQET. The entire CDR3 protein reads CAWSLVPVQETQYF.